This T cell receptor beta chain was recorded in a study of T cells expressing NK-cell markers. The CDR3 is 12 amino acids. Germline lookup yields CDR1 GTSNPN and CDR2 SVGIG (reference sequence). Reprocessing the 5' RACE reads, TCRdb reports a single entry for every CDR3 protein and omits DNA. The sample features about 170,000 distinct CDR3 sequences, with around 20% in its top ten. Remarks on this clonotype: The antigen is unknown.

Points from the study as a whole: It is unclear if expanded NKG2C-expressing clones target HCMV antigens. The share of CD8+ T cells held by dominant NKG2C+ clonotypes was 1.0-7.0% in about 6 donors. Several donors likewise had their CD3+CD56-NKG2C+ fraction led by these clonotypes.

The gene calls are TRBV30 and TRBJ2-1; the TCRdb call, TRBD1, lacks DNA for checking. Sequenced sample: blood T cells: a sorted CD56 or NKG2C T cell subset, CD4+ or CD8+ T cells, or bulk PBMC T cells (not recorded which). The clonotype comes from a man aged 18 to 69 in good health. CDR3 in amino acids: CAWSMGVIEQFF.